What follows is one TCR beta chain and its context. These data belong to a study of cytomegalovirus exposure and HLA in healthy donors. This PCR relied on a set of 60 Vbeta primers and 13 Jbeta primers. Produced via immunoSEQ multiplex PCR; TCRdb's table is partial and in-frame only. In the table there are 150,000 to 200,000 clones, about 62% of which are singletons. The V and J ends lost 2 bases and 2 bases, in that order; junction bases with no gene match: 4. Germline loops: CDR1 GTSNPN, CDR2 SVGIG (reference sequence). The CDR3 covers 14 residues. The TCR comes from a man aged 35-49 years in good health and CMV-seronegative. The sample taken for sequencing was PBMCs. The genes are TRBV30 and TRBJ1-2, with 8 bases lining up with TRBD1. Written as DNA, the CDR3 is TGTGCCTGGAGTCGGACAGGGAACAACTATGGCTACACCTTC. Its protein product is CAWSRTGNNYGYTF.